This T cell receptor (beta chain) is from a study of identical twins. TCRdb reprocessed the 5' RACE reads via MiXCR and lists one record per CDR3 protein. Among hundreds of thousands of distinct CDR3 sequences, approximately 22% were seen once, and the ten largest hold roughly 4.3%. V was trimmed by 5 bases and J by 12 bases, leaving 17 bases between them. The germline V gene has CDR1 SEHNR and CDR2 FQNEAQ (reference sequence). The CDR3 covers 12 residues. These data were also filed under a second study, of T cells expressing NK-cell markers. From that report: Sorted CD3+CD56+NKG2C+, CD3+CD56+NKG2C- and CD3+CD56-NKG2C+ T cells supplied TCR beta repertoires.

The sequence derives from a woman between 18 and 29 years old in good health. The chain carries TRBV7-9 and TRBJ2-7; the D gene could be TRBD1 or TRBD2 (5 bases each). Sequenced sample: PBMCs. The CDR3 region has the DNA TGTGCCAGCAGCCTCTTAGCCGGGACCGTGTACTTC. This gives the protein CASSLLAGTVYF.